Listed below are T cell receptor beta chains from one sample, sequenced in a study of breast tumors, draining lymph nodes, adjacent tissues. A single record per CDR3 protein comes from TCRdb applying MiXCR to the multiplex PCR reads. The repertoire includes fewer than 200,000 distinct CDR3 sequences, roughly 30% of them detected once, and around 4.1% sits in the top ten. The sample was axillary lymph node tissue. The receptor set was obtained from a female donor with breast cancer. Some clones in this sample may be carry-over from other donors' samples. Both conserved end residues are part of each CDR3. A D gene is named only where the DNA matches it firmly. Clone size is shown for a subset of rows, as once, few, many or a class of expanded clone.

.	TRBV20-1	TRBJ1-2	many	CSAPRGVGYGYTF	TGCAGTGCCCCCAGAGGGGTAGGCTATGGCTACACCTTC
.	TRBV7-2	TRBJ2-3	many	CASRPLITSDTQYF	TGTGCCAGCAGACCACTCATTACCTCAGATACGCAGTATTTT
.	TRBV3-2	TRBJ2-2	few	CASSQDCKDRDGTGELFF	TGTGCCAGCAGCCAAGATTGTAAGGACAGGGATGGCACCGGGGAGCTGTTTTTT
.	TRBV20-1	TRBJ1-2	once	CSYSAGYYGYTF	TGCAGTTACTCGGCAGGGTACTATGGCTACACCTTC
.	TRBV15	TRBJ2-5	.	CATSSLPTGRHQETQYF	TGTGCCACCAGCAGCCTCCCCACCGGACGTCACCAAGAGACCCAGTACTTC
.	TRBV29-1	TRBJ2-6	.	CSVTGSSGANVLTF	TGCAGCGTTACAGGGAGCTCTGGGGCCAACGTCCTGACTTTC
.	TRBV9	TRBJ1-5	.	CASSGTEANQPQHF	TGTGCCAGCAGCGGGACAGAAGCTAATCAGCCCCAGCATTTT
TRBD1	TRBV5-1	TRBJ1-1	.	CASSRNRGPYTEAFF	TGCGCCAGCAGCCGTAACAGGGGGCCCTACACTGAAGCTTTCTTT
TRBD2	TRBV6-5	TRBJ2-3	.	CASSPLGGVGTDTQYF	TGTGCCAGCAGCCCCCTCGGGGGGGTCGGCACAGATACGCAGTATTTT
.	TRBV7-3	TRBJ2-5	.	CASSLFSGWGTGESQYF	TGTGCCAGCAGCTTATTCTCGGGATGGGGTACCGGGGAGTCCCAGTACTTC
.	TRBV29-1	TRBJ1-2	.	CSVGDSRRYTF	TGCAGCGTTGGTGACAGTAGGCGCTACACCTTC
.	TRBV6-6	TRBJ1-2	.	CAISRSGAANYGYTF	TGTGCCATCAGTCGATCAGGGGCCGCTAACTACGGCTACACCTTC
.	TRBV29-1	TRBJ1-1	.	CSVESAVRGTEAFF	TGCAGCGTTGAATCCGCTGTGCGGGGCACTGAAGCTTTCTTT